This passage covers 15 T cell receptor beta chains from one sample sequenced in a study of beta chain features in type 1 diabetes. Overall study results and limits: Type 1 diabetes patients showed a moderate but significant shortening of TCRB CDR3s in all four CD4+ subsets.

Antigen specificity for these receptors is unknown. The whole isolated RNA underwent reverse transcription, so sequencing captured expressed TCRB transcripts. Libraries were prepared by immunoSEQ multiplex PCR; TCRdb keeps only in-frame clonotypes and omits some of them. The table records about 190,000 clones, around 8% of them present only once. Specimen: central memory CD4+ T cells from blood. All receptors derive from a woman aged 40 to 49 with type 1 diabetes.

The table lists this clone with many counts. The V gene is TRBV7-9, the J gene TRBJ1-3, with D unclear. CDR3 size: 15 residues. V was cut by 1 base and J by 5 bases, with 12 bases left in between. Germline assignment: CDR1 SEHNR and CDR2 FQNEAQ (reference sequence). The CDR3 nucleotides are TGTGCCAGCAGCTTAGATCAACAGTCGAGAAACACCATATATTTT. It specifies CASSLDQQSRNTIYF.

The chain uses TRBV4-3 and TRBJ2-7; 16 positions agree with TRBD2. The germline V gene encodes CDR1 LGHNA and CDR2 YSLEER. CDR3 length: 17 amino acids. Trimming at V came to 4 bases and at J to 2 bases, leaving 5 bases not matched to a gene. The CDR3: CASSLGTSGGDPYEQYF. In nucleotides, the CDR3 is TGCGCCAGCAGCCTCGGGACTAGCGGGGGGGACCCCTACGAGCAGTACTTC.

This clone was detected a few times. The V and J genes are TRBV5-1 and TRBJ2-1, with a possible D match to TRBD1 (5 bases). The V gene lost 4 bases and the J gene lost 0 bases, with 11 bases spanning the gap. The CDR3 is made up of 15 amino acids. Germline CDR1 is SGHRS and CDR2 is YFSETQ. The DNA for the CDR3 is TGCGCCAGCAGCATGCTACAGGACTCCTACAATGAGCAGTTCTTC. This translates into CASSMLQDSYNEQFF.

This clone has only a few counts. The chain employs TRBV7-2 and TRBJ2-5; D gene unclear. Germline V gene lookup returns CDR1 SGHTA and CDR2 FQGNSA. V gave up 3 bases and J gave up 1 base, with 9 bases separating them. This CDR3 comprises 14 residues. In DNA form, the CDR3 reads TGTGCCAGCAGCTTTGTGCAGTCCCAAGAGACCCAGTACTTC. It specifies CASSFVQSQETQYF. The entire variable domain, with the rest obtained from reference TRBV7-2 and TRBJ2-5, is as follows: GAGVSQSPSNKVTEKGKDVELRCDPISGHTALYWYRQSLGQGLEFLIYFQGNSAPDKSGLPSDRFSAERTGGSVSTLTIQRTQQEDSAVYLCASSFVQSQETQYFGPGTRLLVL.

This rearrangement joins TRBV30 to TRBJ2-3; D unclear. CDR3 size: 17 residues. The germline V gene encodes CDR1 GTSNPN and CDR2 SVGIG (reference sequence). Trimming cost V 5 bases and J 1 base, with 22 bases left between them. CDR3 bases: TGTGCCTGGTCCAGGCCGATCGGAAGGCCCGGCACAGATACGCAGTATTTT. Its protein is CAWSRPIGRPGTDTQYF.

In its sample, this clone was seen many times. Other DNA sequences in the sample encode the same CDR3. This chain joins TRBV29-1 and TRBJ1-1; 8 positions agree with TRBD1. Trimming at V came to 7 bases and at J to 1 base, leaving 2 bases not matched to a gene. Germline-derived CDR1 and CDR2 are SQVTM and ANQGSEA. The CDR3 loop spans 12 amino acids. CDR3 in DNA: TGCAGCGCAGGACAGGGGAACACTGAAGCTTTCTTT. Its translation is CSAGQGNTEAFF.

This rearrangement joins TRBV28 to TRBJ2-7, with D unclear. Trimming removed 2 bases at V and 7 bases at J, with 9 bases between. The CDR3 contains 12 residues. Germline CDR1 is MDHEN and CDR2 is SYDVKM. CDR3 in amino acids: CASSLRVGEQYF. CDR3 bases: TGTGCCAGCAGTTTACGGGTGGGTGAGCAGTACTTC.

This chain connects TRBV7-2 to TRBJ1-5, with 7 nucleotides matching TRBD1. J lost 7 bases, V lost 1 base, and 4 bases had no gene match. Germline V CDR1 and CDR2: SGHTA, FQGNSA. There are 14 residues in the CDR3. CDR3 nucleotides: TGTGCCAGCAGCTTAGGGAGGGGGCAACAGCCCCAGCATTTT. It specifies CASSLGRGQQPQHF. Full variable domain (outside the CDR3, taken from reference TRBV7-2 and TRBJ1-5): GAGVSQSPSNKVTEKGKDVELRCDPISGHTALYWYRQSLGQGLEFLIYFQGNSAPDKSGLPSDRFSAERTGGSVSTLTIQRTQQEDSAVYLCASSLGRGQQPQHFGDGTRLSIL.

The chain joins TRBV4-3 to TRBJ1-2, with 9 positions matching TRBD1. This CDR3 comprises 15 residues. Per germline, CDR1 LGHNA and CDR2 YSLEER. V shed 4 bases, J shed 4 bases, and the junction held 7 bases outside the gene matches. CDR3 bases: TGCGCCAGCAGCCCGGGACAGGGACCGTCCTATGGCTACACCTTC. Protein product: CASSPGQGPSYGYTF.

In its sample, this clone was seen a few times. The CDR3 region is CASSQVRETQYF. CDR3 sequence (DNA): TGTGCCAGCAGCCAGGTCAGGGAGACCCAGTACTTC. The chain is built from TRBV7-2 and TRBJ2-5, with no clear D. Trimming shortened V by 5 bases and J by 5 bases, and 9 bases separated the two germline ends. Looked up from germline, CDR1 is SGHTA and CDR2 is FQGNSA. This CDR3 region has 12 residues.

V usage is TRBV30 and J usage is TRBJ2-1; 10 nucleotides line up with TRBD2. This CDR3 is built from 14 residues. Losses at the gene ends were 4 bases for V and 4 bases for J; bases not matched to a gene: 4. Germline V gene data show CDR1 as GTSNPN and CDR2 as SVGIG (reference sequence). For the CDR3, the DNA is TGTGCCTGGACGACTAGCGGGCTATACAATGAGCAGTTCTTC. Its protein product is CAWTTSGLYNEQFF.

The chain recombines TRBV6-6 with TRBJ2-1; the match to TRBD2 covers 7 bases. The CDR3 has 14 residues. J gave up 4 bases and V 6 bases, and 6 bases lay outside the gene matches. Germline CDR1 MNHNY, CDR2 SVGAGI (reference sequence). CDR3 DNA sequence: TGTGCCAGCAGAGGGAGGGACGGATACAATGAGCAGTTCTTC. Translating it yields CASRGRDGYNEQFF.

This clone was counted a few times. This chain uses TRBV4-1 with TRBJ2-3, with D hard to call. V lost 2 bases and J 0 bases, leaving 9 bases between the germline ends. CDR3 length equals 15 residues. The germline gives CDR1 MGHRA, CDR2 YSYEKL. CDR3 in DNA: TGCGCCAGCAGCCAAAACAGCTACAGCACAGATACGCAGTATTTT. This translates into CASSQNSYSTDTQYF.

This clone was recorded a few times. CDR3 sequence: CASSPLGGLANEQFF. DNA for the CDR3: TGTGCCAGCAGTCCCCTCGGGGGACTAGCGAATGAGCAGTTCTTC. J is TRBJ2-1 and V is TRBV9, with 10 bases matching TRBD2. The CDR3 is made up of 15 amino acids. The V segment lost 5 bases and the J segment 7 bases; nucleotides outside the gene matches: 9. Germline-derived CDR1 and CDR2 are SGDLS and YYNGEE.

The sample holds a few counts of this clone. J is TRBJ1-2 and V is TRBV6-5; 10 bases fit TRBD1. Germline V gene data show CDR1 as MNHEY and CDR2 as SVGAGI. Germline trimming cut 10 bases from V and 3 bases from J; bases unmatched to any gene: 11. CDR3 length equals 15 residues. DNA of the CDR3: TGTGCCATCAATGGACAGGGGGTCGGGGACTATGGCTACACCTTC. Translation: CAINGQGVGDYGYTF.